Presented here are 20 T cell receptor beta chains from one specimen sequenced in a study of cytomegalovirus exposure and HLA in healthy donors. Use of 60 Vbeta and 13 Jbeta primers characterized the PCR. The data were produced by immunoSEQ multiplex PCR, yet TCRdb's version contains in-frame clones alone and is incomplete. The profile shows 64,000 or so clones, about 67% of them singletons. The sample consisted of PBMCs. These receptor sequences come from a man aged 35 to 55 in good health and CMV-seropositive.

This CDR3 is CASSLALTETPQPQHF. CDR3 nucleotide sequence: TGTGCCAGCAGCTTGGCCCTGACAGAAACACCGCAGCCCCAGCATTTT. The rearrangement joins TRBV7-9 to TRBJ1-5; D may be TRBD1 (5 bases). V dropped 3 bases and J dropped 7 bases, with 19 bases sitting between them. Per germline, CDR1 SEHNR and CDR2 FQNEAQ (reference sequence). The CDR3 loop spans 16 amino acids.

The rearrangement uses TRBV2 and TRBJ2-1, with D maybe TRBD2 (5 bases). Trimming removed 3 bases at V and 7 bases at J, with 16 bases between. Per germline, CDR1 SNHLY and CDR2 FYNNEI. The CDR3 runs 15 residues. The CDR3 sequence is CASSDSGFPGNEQFF. For the CDR3, the DNA is TGTGCCAGCAGTGACTCGGGGTTTCCCGGGAATGAGCAGTTCTTC.

The CDR3 region has the DNA TGCGCCAGCAGCTTTCAAGGGGGATACACCGGGGAGCTGTTTTTT. This codes for CASSFQGGYTGELFF. The chain joins TRBV5-1 to TRBJ2-2; tentative D call: TRBD1 (6 bases). From germline, CDR1 is SGHRS and CDR2 YFSETQ. This CDR3 contains 15 residues. V lost 2 bases, J lost 3 bases, and 11 bases lay in between.

The chain couples TRBV5-1 to TRBJ1-2, with D perhaps TRBD1 (5 bases). V dropped 3 bases and J dropped 2 bases, with 11 bases sitting between them. The CDR3 is 14 residues long. Looked up from germline, CDR1 is SGHRS and CDR2 is YFSETQ. The chain's CDR3 is CASSSTPGNYGYTF. The CDR3 DNA reads TGCGCCAGCAGCTCGACTCCAGGGAACTATGGCTACACCTTC.

The rearrangement uses TRBV5-1 and TRBJ1-1, with 7 bases lining up with TRBD1. Trimming removed 4 bases from V and 1 base from J; junction bases left unmatched: 7. Germline V CDR1 and CDR2: SGHRS, YFSETQ. This CDR3 region has 15 residues. This CDR3 is CASSQGGQWNTEAFF. In DNA form, the CDR3 reads TGCGCCAGCAGCCAGGGGGGACAATGGAACACTGAAGCTTTCTTT.

This clone has only one observation. This chain uses TRBV25-1 with TRBJ2-2; 7 nucleotides agree with TRBD1. Per the germline V gene, CDR1 is MGHDK and CDR2 is SYGVNS. The CDR3 covers 17 residues. Trimming cost V 7 bases and J 0 bases; bases outside gene matches: 11. The DNA of the CDR3 is TGTGCCAGCACTAGGACCGCAGGGACAGCGAACACCGGGGAGCTGTTTTTT. It specifies CASTRTAGTANTGELFF.

This clone has more than one count but fewer than ten. The rearrangement uses TRBV29-1 and TRBJ1-3, with D tentatively TRBD1 (6 bases). V lost 7 bases, J lost 5 bases, and 15 bases lay in between. The CDR3 totals 13 residues. Germline lookup yields CDR1 SQVTM and CDR2 ANQGSEA. CDR3 loop: CSATSGHRNTIYF. As DNA, the CDR3 is TGCAGCGCCACGTCGGGACATCGAAACACCATATATTTT.

The genes are TRBV4-2 and TRBJ2-1, with a weak D call TRBD1 (7 bases). Germline V gene sequence: CDR1 LGHNA, CDR2 YNFKEQ. The CDR3 totals 18 residues. Deletions cut 0 bases from V and 0 bases from J, with 15 bases between. CDR3 region: CASSQDNPGGTSYNEQFF. The CDR3 DNA reads as TGTGCCAGCAGCCAAGATAATCCAGGGGGGACCTCCTACAATGAGCAGTTCTTC.

The chain combines TRBV19 with TRBJ1-1; D may be TRBD1 (5 bases). V dropped 7 bases and J dropped 4 bases, with 13 bases sitting between them. Germline V gene data show CDR1 as LNHDA and CDR2 as SQIVND (reference sequence). The CDR3 is made up of 13 amino acids. DNA for the CDR3: TGTGCCAGTATCGTCACGGGGGGCACTGAAGCTTTCTTT. Translated: CASIVTGGTEAFF.

This clone has a handful of counts. The rearrangement links TRBV7-2 to TRBJ2-5, with unresolved D. This CDR3 region has 15 residues. Germline values: CDR1 SGHTA, CDR2 FQGNSA. Trimming cost V 1 base and J 5 bases, with 14 bases left between them. CDR3: CASSLVGPVGETQYF. In DNA, the CDR3 is TGTGCCAGCAGCTTAGTTGGGCCGGTTGGGGAGACCCAGTACTTC.

The V call is TRBV30, the J call TRBJ2-7; D is unresolved. CDR1 is GTSNPN and CDR2 is SVGIG in the germline V gene (reference sequence). V was clipped by 4 bases and J by 8 bases, with 12 bases between them. This CDR3 comprises 11 residues. The CDR3 DNA follows: TGTGCCTGGAACCTAGGCAGCAAGCAGTACTTC. Translating it yields CAWNLGSKQYF.

In this sample, this clone turned up a few times. Distinct nucleotide sequences in the sample also encode this CDR3. The rearrangement uses TRBV7-9 and TRBJ1-4, with TRBD1 matching 8 bases. Trimming at V came to 5 bases and at J to 7 bases, leaving 6 bases not matched to a gene. The CDR3 spans 14 residues. Germline-derived CDR1 and CDR2 are SEHNR and FQNEAQ (reference sequence). CDR3 amino acids: CASSLGQGSEKLFF. As DNA, the CDR3 is TGTGCCAGCAGCCTCGGACAGGGAAGTGAAAAACTGTTTTTT.

The CDR3 DNA follows: TGTGCCAGCAGGGGGACTAGCGGGGGGGAATGGGAGCAGTTCTTC. Its protein is CASRGTSGGEWEQFF. J is TRBJ2-1 and V is TRBV6-5; 16 bases agree with TRBD2. Germline V lookup: CDR1 MNHEY, CDR2 SVGAGI. The CDR3 consists of 15 residues. The ends lost 6 bases at V and 10 bases at J; junction bases unmatched: 6.

This clone was detected a few times. The chain is built from TRBV11-2 and TRBJ1-2; the D gene is possibly TRBD1 (6 bases). The length of the CDR3 is 18 residues. V was clipped by 3 bases and J by 4 bases, with 24 bases between them. CDR1 is SGHAT and CDR2 is FQNNGV in the germline V gene. The CDR3 DNA reads TGTGCCAGCAGCTTGGGTTCCAGGGGTCGTTTGCTTTCCTATGGCTACACCTTC. It encodes CASSLGSRGRLLSYGYTF.

The rearrangement uses TRBV9 and TRBJ2-5; 7 nucleotides match TRBD2. Germline V gene data show CDR1 as SGDLS and CDR2 as YYNGEE. J gave up 5 bases and V 2 bases, and 15 bases lay outside the gene matches. The CDR3 has 17 amino acids. DNA of the CDR3: TGTGCCAGCAGCGTCGGAGTTGGGGGAGGGTCACCGGAGACCCAGTACTTC. Its protein product is CASSVGVGGGSPETQYF.

The chain carries TRBV4-2 and TRBJ1-2; D is undetermined. Germline loops: CDR1 LGHNA, CDR2 YNFKEQ. The germline V and J ends were trimmed by 0 bases and 4 bases, with 9 bases remaining between them. The CDR3 is made up of 14 amino acids. The DNA of the CDR3 is TGTGCCAGCAGCCAAGAGGAGGGCAGCTATGGCTACACCTTC. The encoded protein is CASSQEEGSYGYTF.

This chain uses TRBV7-2 with TRBJ2-3; 11 nucleotides match TRBD2. The germline CDR1 and CDR2 sequences are SGHTA and FQGNSA. Trimming removed 2 bases from V and 1 base from J; junction bases left unmatched: 11. The CDR3 extends over 19 amino acids. The CDR3 spells CASSLPRASGGSRTDTQYF. Here the CDR3 DNA reads TGTGCCAGCAGCTTACCCCGGGCTAGCGGGGGGTCTCGCACAGATACGCAGTATTTT.

This clone was detected a few times. The gene calls are TRBV10-2 and TRBJ2-1; D may be TRBD2 (5 bases). The CDR3 totals 11 residues. Trimming pared 10 bases from V and 9 bases from J, leaving 13 bases between. Germline lookup yields CDR1 WSHSY and CDR2 SAAADI. CDR3 coding DNA: TGCGCCACCATGAGCCGGGGTGAGCAGTTCTTC. This gives the protein CATMSRGEQFF.

The chain combines TRBV18 with TRBJ1-1; no clear D. CDR1 KGHSH and CDR2 LQKENI come from the germline V gene. CDR3 length equals 13 residues. Trimming took 1 base from V and 7 from J, leaving 10 bases between them. The CDR3 DNA sequence: TGTGCCAGCTCACCACTCGAATCAGGTGAAGCTTTCTTT. Protein product: CASSPLESGEAFF.

The chain carries TRBV5-4 and TRBJ1-1, with D perhaps TRBD1 (5 bases). Looked up from germline, CDR1 is SGHNT and CDR2 is YYREEE (reference sequence). The CDR3 totals 14 residues. Trimming removed 0 bases at V and 4 bases at J, with 10 bases between. The DNA of the CDR3 is TGTGCCAGCAGCTTGGCTCAGGGCGGCACTGAAGCTTTCTTT. Amino acids: CASSLAQGGTEAFF.